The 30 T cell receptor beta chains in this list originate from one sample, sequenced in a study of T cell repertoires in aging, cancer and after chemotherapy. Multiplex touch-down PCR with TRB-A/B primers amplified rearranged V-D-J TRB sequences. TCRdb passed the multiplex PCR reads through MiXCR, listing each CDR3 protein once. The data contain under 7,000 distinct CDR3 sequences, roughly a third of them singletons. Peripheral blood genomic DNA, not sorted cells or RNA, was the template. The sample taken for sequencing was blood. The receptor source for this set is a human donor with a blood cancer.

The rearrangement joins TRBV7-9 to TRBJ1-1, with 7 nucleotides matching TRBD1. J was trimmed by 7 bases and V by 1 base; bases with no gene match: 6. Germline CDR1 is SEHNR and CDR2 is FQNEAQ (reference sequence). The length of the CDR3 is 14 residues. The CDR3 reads CASSLGRQGDEAFF. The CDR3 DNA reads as TGTGCCAGCAGCTTAGGAAGACAGGGCGATGAAGCTTTCTTT.

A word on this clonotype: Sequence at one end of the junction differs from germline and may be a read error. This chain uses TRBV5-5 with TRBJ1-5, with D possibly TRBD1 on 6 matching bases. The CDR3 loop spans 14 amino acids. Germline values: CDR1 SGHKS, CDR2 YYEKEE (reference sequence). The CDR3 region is CASSLGAGNQPQHF. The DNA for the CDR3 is TGCGCCAGCAGCTTGGGGGCAGGCAATCAGCCCCAGCATTTT.

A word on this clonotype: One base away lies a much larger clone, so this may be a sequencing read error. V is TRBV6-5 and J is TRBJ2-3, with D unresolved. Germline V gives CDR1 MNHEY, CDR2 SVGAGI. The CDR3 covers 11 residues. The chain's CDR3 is CASSQGSTLYF. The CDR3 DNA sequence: TGTGCCAGCAGCCAAGGTAGTACGCTGTATTTT.

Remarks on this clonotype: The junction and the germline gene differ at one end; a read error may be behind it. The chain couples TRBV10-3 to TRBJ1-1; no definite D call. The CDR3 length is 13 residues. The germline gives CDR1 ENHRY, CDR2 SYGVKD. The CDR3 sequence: CAISASMNTKAFF. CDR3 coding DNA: TGTGCCATCAGTGCGTCGATGAACACTAAAGCTTTCTTT.

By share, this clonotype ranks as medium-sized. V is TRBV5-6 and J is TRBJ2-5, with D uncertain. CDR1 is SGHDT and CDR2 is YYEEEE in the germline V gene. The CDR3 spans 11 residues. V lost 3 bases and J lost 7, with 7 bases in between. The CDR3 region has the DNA TGTGCCAGCAGCTCATCACGGACCCAGTACTTC. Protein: CASSSSRTQYF.

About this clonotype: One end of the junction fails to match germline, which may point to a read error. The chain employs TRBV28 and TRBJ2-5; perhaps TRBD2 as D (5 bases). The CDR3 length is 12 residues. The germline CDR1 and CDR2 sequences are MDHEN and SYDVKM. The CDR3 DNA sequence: TGTGCCAGCAGTTCCATGTGGGAGACCCAGTACTTT. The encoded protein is CASSSMWETQYF.

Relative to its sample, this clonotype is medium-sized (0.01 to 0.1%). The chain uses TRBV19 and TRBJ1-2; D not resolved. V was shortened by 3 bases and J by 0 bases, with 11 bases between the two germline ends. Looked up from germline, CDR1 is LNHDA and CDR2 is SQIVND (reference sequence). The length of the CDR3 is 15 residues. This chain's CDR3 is CASSMVGSTNYGYTF. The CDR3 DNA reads TGTGCCAGTAGTATGGTTGGCAGTACTAACTATGGCTACACCTTC.

CDR3 amino acids: CASSFVISTDTQYF. CDR3 nucleotide sequence: TGTGCCAGCAGCTTTGTGATCTCCACAGATACGCAGTATTTT. The V and J genes are TRBV5-6 and TRBJ2-3; D remains ambiguous. This CDR3 contains 14 residues. V dropped 2 bases and J dropped 2 bases, with 9 bases sitting between them. The V gene's germline CDR1 is SGHDT and CDR2 YYEEEE.

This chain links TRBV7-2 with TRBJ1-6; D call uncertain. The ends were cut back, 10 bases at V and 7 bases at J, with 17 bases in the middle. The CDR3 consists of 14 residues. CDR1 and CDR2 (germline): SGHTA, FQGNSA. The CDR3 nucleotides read TGTGCCACTACATTCGGGAACATCAATTCACCCCTCCACTTT. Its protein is CATTFGNINSPLHF.

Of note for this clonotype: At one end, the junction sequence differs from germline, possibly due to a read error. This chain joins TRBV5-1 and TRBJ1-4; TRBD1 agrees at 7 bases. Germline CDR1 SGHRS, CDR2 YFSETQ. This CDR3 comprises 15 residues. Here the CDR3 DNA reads TGCGCCAGCAGCTTGATCGGGACAGCAGATGAAAAACTGTCTTTT. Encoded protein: CASSLIGTADEKLSF.

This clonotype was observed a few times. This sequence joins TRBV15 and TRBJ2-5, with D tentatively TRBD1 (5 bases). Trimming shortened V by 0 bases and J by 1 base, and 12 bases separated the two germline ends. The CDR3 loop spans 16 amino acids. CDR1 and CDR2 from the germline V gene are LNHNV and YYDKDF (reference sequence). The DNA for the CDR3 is TGTGCCACCAGCAGAGATATAAGGGGCCCCCAAGAGACCCAGTACTTC. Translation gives CATSRDIRGPQETQYF.

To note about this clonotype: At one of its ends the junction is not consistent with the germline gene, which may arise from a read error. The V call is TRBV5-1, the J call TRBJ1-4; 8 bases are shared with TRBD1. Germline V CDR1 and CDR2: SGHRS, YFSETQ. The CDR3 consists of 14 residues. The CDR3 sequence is CASSFQGAREKLFF. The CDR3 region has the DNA TGTGCCAGCAGCTTTCAGGGGGCGCGGGAAAAACTGTTTTTT.

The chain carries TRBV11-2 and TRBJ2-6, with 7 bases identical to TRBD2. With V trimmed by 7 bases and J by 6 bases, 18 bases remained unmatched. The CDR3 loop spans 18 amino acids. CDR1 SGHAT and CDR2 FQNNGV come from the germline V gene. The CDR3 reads CASTTRGVQRREANVLTF. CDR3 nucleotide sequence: TGTGCCAGCACCACCCGGGGGGTCCAAAGGCGAGAGGCCAACGTCCTGACTTTC. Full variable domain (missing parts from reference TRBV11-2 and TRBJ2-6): EAGVAQSPRYKIIEKRQSVAFWCNPISGHATLYWYQQILGQGPKLLIQFQNNGVVDDSQLPKDRFSAERLKGVDSTLKIQPAKLEDSAVYLCASTTRGVQRREANVLTFGAGSRLTVL.

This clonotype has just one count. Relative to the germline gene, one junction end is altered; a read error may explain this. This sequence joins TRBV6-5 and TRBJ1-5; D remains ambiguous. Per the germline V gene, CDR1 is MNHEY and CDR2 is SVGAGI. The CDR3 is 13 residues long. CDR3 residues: CARSYSGGQPQHF. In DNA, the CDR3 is TGTGCCAGAAGTTACTCGGGAGGCCAGCCCCAGCATTTT.

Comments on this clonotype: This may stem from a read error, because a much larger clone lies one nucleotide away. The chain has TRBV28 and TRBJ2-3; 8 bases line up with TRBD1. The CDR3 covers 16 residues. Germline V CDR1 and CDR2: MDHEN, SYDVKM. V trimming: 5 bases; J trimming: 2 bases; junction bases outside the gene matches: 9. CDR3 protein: CASSLSDREDTDTQYF. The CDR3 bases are TGTGCCAGCAGTCTCTCGGACAGGGAAGACACAGATACGCAGTATTTT.

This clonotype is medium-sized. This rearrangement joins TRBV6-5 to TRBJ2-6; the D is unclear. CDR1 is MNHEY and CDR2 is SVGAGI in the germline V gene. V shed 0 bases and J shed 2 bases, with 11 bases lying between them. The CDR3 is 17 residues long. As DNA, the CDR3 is TGTGCCAGCAGTTACTCGCCTAGGTGGGCTGGGGCCAACGTCCTGACTTTC. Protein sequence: CASSYSPRWAGANVLTF.

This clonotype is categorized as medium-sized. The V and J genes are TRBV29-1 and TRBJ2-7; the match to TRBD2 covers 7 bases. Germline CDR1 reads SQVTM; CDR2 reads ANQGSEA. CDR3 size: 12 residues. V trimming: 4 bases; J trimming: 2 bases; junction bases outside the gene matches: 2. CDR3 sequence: CSVASGPYEQYF. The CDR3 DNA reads TGCAGCGTTGCTAGCGGTCCCTACGAGCAGTACTTC.

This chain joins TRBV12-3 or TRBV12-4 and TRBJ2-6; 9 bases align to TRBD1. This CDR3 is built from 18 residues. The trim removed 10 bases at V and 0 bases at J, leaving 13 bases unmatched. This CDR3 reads CAIQAPGQGSSGANVLTF. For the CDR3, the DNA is TGTGCCATTCAAGCCCCGGGACAGGGATCCTCTGGGGCCAACGTCCTGACTTTC.

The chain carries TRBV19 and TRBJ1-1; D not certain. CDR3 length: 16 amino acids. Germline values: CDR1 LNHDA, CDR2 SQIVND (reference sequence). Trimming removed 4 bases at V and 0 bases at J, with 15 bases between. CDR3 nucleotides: TGTGCCAGTAGTAGTCCCTTTCGAATCATGAACACTGAAGCTTTCTTT. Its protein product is CASSSPFRIMNTEAFF.

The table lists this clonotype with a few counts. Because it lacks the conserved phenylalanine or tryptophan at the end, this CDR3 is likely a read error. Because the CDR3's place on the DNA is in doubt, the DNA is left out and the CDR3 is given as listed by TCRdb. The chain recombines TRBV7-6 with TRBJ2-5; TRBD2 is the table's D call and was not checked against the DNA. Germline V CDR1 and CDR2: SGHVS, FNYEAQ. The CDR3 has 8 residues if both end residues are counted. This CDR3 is CASSLGAG.

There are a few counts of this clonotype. This CDR3 is CASSLTALVNYEQYF. CDR3 DNA sequence: TGTGCCAGCAGTTTGACAGCCTTAGTGAACTACGAGCAGTACTTC. This chain connects TRBV27 to TRBJ2-7, with D perhaps matching TRBD1 (5 bases). This CDR3 spans 15 amino acids. The germline gives CDR1 MNHEY, CDR2 SMNVEV (reference sequence). V gave up 3 bases and J gave up 3 bases, with 15 bases separating them.

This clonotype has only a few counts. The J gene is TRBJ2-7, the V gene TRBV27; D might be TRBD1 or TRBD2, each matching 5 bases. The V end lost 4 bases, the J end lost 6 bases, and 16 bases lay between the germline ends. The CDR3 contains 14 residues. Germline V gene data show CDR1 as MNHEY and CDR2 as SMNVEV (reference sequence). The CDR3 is CASSSGLSRSEQYF. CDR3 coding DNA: TGTGCCAGCAGTTCGGGGCTCTCAAGGTCCGAGCAGTACTTC.

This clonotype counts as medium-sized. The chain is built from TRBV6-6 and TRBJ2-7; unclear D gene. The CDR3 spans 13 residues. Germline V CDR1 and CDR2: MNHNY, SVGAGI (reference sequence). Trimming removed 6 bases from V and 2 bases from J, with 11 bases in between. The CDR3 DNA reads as TGTGCCAGCAGCAGGCCGAGTACCTACGAGCAGTACTTC. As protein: CASSRPSTYEQYF.

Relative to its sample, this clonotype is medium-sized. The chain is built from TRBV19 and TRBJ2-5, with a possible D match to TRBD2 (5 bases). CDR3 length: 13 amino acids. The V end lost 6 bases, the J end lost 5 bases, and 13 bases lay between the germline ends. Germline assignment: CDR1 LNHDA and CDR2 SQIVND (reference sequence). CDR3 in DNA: TGTGCCAGTAGCCGTCGGGCGGGTGAGACCCAGTACTTC. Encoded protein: CASSRRAGETQYF.

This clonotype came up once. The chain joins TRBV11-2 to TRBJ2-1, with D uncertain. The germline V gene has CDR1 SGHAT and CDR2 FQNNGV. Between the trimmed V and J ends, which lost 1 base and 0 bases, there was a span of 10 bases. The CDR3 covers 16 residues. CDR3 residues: CASSLGAERSYNEQFF. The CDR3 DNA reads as TGTGCCAGCAGCTTAGGTGCGGAGCGCTCCTACAATGAGCAGTTCTTC. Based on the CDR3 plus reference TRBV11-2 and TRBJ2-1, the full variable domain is EAGVAQSPRYKIIEKRQSVAFWCNPISGHATLYWYQQILGQGPKLLIQFQNNGVVDDSQLPKDRFSAERLKGVDSTLKIQPAKLEDSAVYLCASSLGAERSYNEQFFGPGTRLTVL.

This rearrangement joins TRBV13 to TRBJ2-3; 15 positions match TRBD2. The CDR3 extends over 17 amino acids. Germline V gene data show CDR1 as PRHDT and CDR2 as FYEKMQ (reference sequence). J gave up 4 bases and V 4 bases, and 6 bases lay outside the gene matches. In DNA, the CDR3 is TGTGCCAGCAGCTCATCCGGACTAGCGGGGGGGCCAGATACGCAGTATTTT. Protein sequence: CASSSSGLAGGPDTQYF.

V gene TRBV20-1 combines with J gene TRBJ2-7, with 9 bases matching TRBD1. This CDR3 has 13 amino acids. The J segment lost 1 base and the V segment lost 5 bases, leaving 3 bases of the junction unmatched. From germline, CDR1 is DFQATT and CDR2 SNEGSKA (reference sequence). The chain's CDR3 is CSAYRGPSYEQYF. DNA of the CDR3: TGCAGTGCTTACAGGGGGCCTTCCTACGAGCAGTACTTC.

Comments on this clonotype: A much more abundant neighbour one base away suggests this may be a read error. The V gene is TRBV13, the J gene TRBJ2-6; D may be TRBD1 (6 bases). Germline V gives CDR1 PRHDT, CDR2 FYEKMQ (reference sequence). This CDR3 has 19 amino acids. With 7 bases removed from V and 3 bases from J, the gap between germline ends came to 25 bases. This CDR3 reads CASTIPPGHGMFGANVLTF. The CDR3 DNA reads TGTGCCAGCACTATCCCCCCGGGACATGGCATGTTTGGGGCCAACGTCCTGACTTTC.

This chain's CDR3 is CSAQSGSPADTQYF. The CDR3 region has the DNA TGCAGTGCCCAGAGCGGGAGCCCCGCAGATACGCAGTATTTT. The V gene is TRBV20-1, the J gene TRBJ2-3; 8 nucleotides line up with TRBD2. The CDR3 runs to 14 residues. V shed 6 bases and J 4 bases; nucleotides not matched to a gene: 9. Germline CDR1 and CDR2: DFQATT and SNEGSKA (reference sequence).

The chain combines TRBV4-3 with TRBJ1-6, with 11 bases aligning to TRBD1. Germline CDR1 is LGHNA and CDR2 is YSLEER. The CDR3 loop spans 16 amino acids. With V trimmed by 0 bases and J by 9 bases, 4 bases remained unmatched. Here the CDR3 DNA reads TGCGCCAGCAGCCAAGATTTTGGGACAGGGGGTTCACCCCTCCACTTT. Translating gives CASSQDFGTGGSPLHF.